This TCR beta chain was recovered during a study of blood T cell repertoires in COVID-19. This clone was counted a single time. Produced via immunoSEQ multiplex PCR; TCRdb's table is partial and in-frame only. The table has 150,000 to 200,000 clones, 80% seen once; the top ten hold approximately 15%. Germline lookup yields CDR1 SGHRS and CDR2 YFSETQ. V lost 4 bases and J lost 4, with 14 bases in between. CDR3 length: 14 amino acids. Adults between roughly 18 and 89 years of age took part from 20 to 25 US areas. V gene TRBV5-1 combines with J gene TRBJ1-2, with D tentatively TRBD1 (5 bases). The sequence derives from a man in his sixties who had been exposed to COVID-19. The sequenced sample consisted of PBMCs or T cells enriched from blood (not recorded which). Written as DNA, the CDR3 is TGCGCCAGCAGCCGGGACCCGGAGGGCTATGGCTACACCTTC. Protein product: CASSRDPEGYGYTF.